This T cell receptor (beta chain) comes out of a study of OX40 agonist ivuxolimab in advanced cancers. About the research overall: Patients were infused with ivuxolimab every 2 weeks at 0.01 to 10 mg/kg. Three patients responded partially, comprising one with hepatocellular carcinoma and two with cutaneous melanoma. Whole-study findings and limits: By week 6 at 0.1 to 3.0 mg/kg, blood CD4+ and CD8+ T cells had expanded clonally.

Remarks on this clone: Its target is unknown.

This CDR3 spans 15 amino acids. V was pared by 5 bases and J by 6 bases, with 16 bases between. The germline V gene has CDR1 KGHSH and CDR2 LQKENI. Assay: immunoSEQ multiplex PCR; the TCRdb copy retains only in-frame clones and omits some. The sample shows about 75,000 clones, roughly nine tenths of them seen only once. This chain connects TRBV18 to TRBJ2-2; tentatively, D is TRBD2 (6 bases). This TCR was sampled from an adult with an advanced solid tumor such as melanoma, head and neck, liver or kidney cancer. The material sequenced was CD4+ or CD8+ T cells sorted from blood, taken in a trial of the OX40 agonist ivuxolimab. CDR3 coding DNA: TGTGCCAGCTCAGGGGACTCCGTGAGCGCCGGGGAGCTGTTTTTT. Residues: CASSGDSVSAGELFF.